The subject of this entry is one TCR beta chain. Its binding antigen is unknown. The input lacks base qualities; no much larger clone sits a single base away. Via the germline V gene (reference sequence), CDR1 is GTSNPN and CDR2 SVGIG. The cysteine opens and the phenylalanine closes a CDR3 of 13 amino acids. The CDR3 DNA has 39 bases and is translated from base 1. V trim: 5 bases; J trim: 4 bases; unmatched bases: 2. This specimen comes from a study of blood T cell repertoires in COVID-19 (TCRdb year 2020). For the study in its entirety: Samples from collaborators originated in the United States, Italy and Spain and spanned both the acute and convalescent phases of COVID-19. The material from the prospective study consisted of cDNA or gDNA derived from T cells, B-cell-depleted T cells, or PBMCs. Deeply sampled blood TCRbeta repertoires from subjects exposed to, actively infected with, or recovered from COVID-19 were included in the dataset. The repertoires were released in a freely available public database intended as a resource for research on the immune response to SARS-CoV-2. Samples were obtained from the ongoing ImmuneRACE study (first 160 participants) and from some 1,200 subjects provided by 6 global collaborators. A de-identified subject ID, COVID-19 status, age in years and sex were almost always included in the sample metadata. Where HLA class I and class II types were available, the types were taken from metadata supplied by the sample provider, not from assay-based typing. Broader findings and caveats from the paper: Clinical and demographic metadata were provided uncurated, with the amount varying by source and participant.

TCRbeta CDR3 regions were amplified from genomic DNA using the immunoSEQ Assay, a bias-controlled multiplex PCR. On the study's bioinformatics: Within the assay, amplification of reference gene primers was used to estimate how many nucleated cells each sample contained. Sequence reads were collapsed and filtered to measure the absolute abundance of every unique TCRbeta CDR3 rearrangement. For each sample, productive Simpson clonality was calculated by taking the square root of Simpson's diversity index across productive rearrangements. This is the immuneACCESS table as TCRdb keeps it, with only in-frame sequences that have V and J called. A part of the clones is gone; compared with another copy, unresolved V genes explain less than half, and the rest is unexplained. Clone size and the V and J calls come from that table; the DNA yielded D and trimming. The sample table lists more than 65,000 clones, roughly 82% of them with a count of one. The ten largest clones represent roughly an eighth of the sample.

The collaborating institutions used their own protocols to collect whole blood in K2EDTA tubes. For TCRbeta analysis, collaborator samples were shipped as frozen whole blood, as isolated PBMCs, or as DNA extracted from either sample type. This sequence originates from a woman aged 80 or older with acute or convalescent COVID-19. Input material: peripheral blood. The chain links TRBV30 with TRBJ2-7, and 13 junctional nucleotides match TRBD2. Here is the DNA: TGTGCCTGGCGGACTAGCGGGAGATACGAGCAGTACTTC. It translates as CAWRTSGRYEQYF.